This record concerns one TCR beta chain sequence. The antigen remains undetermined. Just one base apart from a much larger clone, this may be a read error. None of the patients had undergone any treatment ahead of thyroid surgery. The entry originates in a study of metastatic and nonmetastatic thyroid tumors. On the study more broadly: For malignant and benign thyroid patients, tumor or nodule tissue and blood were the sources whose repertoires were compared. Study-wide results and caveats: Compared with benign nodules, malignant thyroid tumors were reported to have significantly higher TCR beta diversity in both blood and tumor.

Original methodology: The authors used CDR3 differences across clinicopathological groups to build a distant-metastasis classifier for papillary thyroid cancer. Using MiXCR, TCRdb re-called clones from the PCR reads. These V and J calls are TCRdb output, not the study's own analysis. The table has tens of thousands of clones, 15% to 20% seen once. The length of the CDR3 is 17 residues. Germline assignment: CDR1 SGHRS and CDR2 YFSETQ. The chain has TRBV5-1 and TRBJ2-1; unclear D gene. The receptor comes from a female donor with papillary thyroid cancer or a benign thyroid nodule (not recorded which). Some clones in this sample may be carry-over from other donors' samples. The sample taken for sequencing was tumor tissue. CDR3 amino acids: CASILYGSESSYNEQFF. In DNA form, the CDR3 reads TGCGCCAGCATCTTGTATGGCAGCGAAAGCTCCTACAATGAGCAGTTCTTC.